A selection of T cell receptor beta chains follows, all from one sample in a study of T-cell memory formation after mild COVID-19. In TCRdb, the 5' RACE reads were re-called with MiXCR into one record per CDR3 protein. The table lists approximately 580,000 distinct CDR3 sequences, around 21% of them singletons. Sequences were obtained from PBMCs or a T cell subset sorted from them (not recorded which). The receptors shown here come from an adult woman who had mild COVID-19 (a few samples of this study predate the infection). Cell type and time point are not known. Each CDR3 is given with its conserved first and last residue. D genes are given only for firm matches. Size is stated for part of the rows, as once, few or many counts, or as a class when the clone is expanded.

cdr3_nt cdr3_aa clone_size j_call v_call d_call
TGTGCCAGCGGTACATCAGCAGCAGGTGTGGAAAACATTCAGTACTTC CASGTSAAGVENIQYF NA TRBJ2-4 TRBV6-5 NA
TGCGCCAGCAGCTTCAAGGCCGGGACTCCCCCAGAGCAGTTCTTC CASSFKAGTPPEQFF NA TRBJ2-1 TRBV5-1 NA
TGTGCCAGCTCACCACTTGAAGAGAGGACTGAAGCTTTCTTT CASSPLEERTEAFF NA TRBJ1-1 TRBV18 NA
TGTGCCAGCAGTTACGACAGGGAAGCCTACGAGCAGTACTTC CASSYDREAYEQYF few TRBJ2-7 TRBV6-5 TRBD1
TGCGCCAGCAGCAGGGATGGGACAGTCTCCTACGAGCAGTACTTC CASSRDGTVSYEQYF NA TRBJ2-7 TRBV5-1 TRBD1
TGTGCCAGCAGTCCCAGCGGGAGGGTAGGGGATACGCAGTATTTT CASSPSGRVGDTQYF NA TRBJ2-3 TRBV5-4 TRBD2
TGTGCCAGCAGTTTCCCCCTTACAGGGGGGGAACCTTCCTACGAGCAGTACTTC CASSFPLTGGEPSYEQYF NA TRBJ2-7 TRBV6-2/TRBV6-3 NA
TGTGCCAGCAGCTTGGCCGGGATCGGGGGCGATGAGCAGTTCTTC CASSLAGIGGDEQFF few TRBJ2-1 TRBV5-6 NA
TGCGCCAGCAGCCCAGGCGCGGGAGAAGGATACAATGAGCAGTTATTC CASSPGAGEGYNEQLF NA TRBJ2-1 TRBV5-1 TRBD2
TGCGCCAGCAGTCAACTGGCGGTGGAAGAGACCCAGTACTTC CASSQLAVEETQYF NA TRBJ2-5 TRBV23-1 NA
TGCAGTGCTAGAGAGGACGGCAATGAGCAGTTCTTC CSAREDGNEQFF many TRBJ2-1 TRBV20-1 NA
TGCGCCAGCAGCTCTGAGGGACTAGCGAACACCGGGGAGCTGTTTTTT CASSSEGLANTGELFF many TRBJ2-2 TRBV5-1 TRBD2
TGTGCCAGCAGCCCCAGTAGGGGTGCCCTCTACGAGCAGTACTTC CASSPSRGALYEQYF few TRBJ2-7 TRBV7-9 NA
TGCAGCGTTGGCCTCCTACAGGCTGCTAACTATGGCTACACCTTC CSVGLLQAANYGYTF few TRBJ1-2 TRBV29-1 NA
TGTGCCAGCAGTTTGGGGACAGGGCAGTACTTC CASSLGTGQYF NA TRBJ2-7 TRBV12-3/TRBV12-4 TRBD1
TGTGCCAGCACCCGACAGGGTCTAGGAGATACGCAGTATTTT CASTRQGLGDTQYF NA TRBJ2-3 TRBV27 TRBD1
TGTGCCAGCCGAGGCTACAGGGGCGGCCTCGGGAACACTGAAGCTTTCTTT CASRGYRGGLGNTEAFF few TRBJ1-1 TRBV6-4 TRBD1
TGTGCCAGCCAGGGGGTCTCTCCGGTCGGGGAGCTGTTTTTT CASQGVSPVGELFF NA TRBJ2-2 TRBV9 TRBD1
TGTGCCAGCAGCCGCACCCACGAGGATACGCAGTATTTT CASSRTHEDTQYF NA TRBJ2-3 TRBV11-2 NA
TGCGCCAGCAGCCAAGATGGGGTTGGCTACACCTTC CASSQDGVGYTF NA TRBJ1-2 TRBV4-3 NA
TGTGCCAGTAGTGGGACAGGGGGCGGAGAGACCCAGTACTTC CASSGTGGGETQYF NA TRBJ2-5 TRBV19 TRBD1
TGTGCCAGCAGTTTATCTGACAGGGGCTACGAGCAGTACTTC CASSLSDRGYEQYF NA TRBJ2-7 TRBV27 TRBD1
TGTGCCAGCAGTTTAGTCGGCAGCGGGAGAAGCTCCTACGAGCAGTACTTC CASSLVGSGRSSYEQYF NA TRBJ2-7 TRBV12-3/TRBV12-4 TRBD2
TGTGCCAGCAGCCAAACCGGCCCTTATCAGCCCCAGCATTTT CASSQTGPYQPQHF once TRBJ1-5 TRBV3-1 NA
TGCGCCAGCAGCTCGGCCTCTGGAAACACCATATATTTT CASSSASGNTIYF NA TRBJ1-3 TRBV5-1 NA
TGCGCCAGCAGCACTCAGGGGGCGCAAGATACGCAGTATTTT CASSTQGAQDTQYF few TRBJ2-3 TRBV5-1 TRBD1
TGTGCCAGCAGCTTAAATACTGGGGATACGCAGTATTTT CASSLNTGDTQYF NA TRBJ2-3 TRBV7-8 NA
TGCGCCAGCAGCCAAGAAGGCTGGGCAGGGGGAACCTACGAGCAGTACTTC CASSQEGWAGGTYEQYF many TRBJ2-7 TRBV4-1 TRBD1
TGTGCCATCAGTGACCTTGGCACAGATACGCAGTATTTT CAISDLGTDTQYF NA TRBJ2-3 TRBV10-3 NA
TGTGCCAGCAGCCAAGTCGTGGGGGAGCCGAGCACAGATACGCAGTATTTT CASSQVVGEPSTDTQYF few TRBJ2-3 TRBV3-1 NA
TGTGCCAGCAGCTTCGGACCCGGGAACACCGGGGAGCTGTTTTTT CASSFGPGNTGELFF NA TRBJ2-2 TRBV7-2 NA
TGCAGTGCCCCCGGACAGCCCAACTACGAGCAGTACTTC CSAPGQPNYEQYF NA TRBJ2-7 TRBV20-1 NA
TGCGCCAGCAGCCAAGAATCAGGGGGCCGTGGGGGTTACGAGCAGTACTTC CASSQESGGRGGYEQYF NA TRBJ2-7 TRBV5-1 TRBD1
TGTGCCAGCAGTCCCGGGACAGCGCTTTATCAGCCCCAGCATTTT CASSPGTALYQPQHF NA TRBJ1-5 TRBV6-5 TRBD1
TGCAGTGCTAGAGACCAGGAGAACGTCAGTGGAGATACGCAGTATTTT CSARDQENVSGDTQYF NA TRBJ2-3 TRBV20-1 NA
TGTGCCATCAGCCGGGACGTCGGTGGGGCCTATGGCTACACCTTC CAISRDVGGAYGYTF few TRBJ1-2 TRBV10-3 NA
TGTGCCAGCAGCGTAAACCCCGAGCCCCTCTACGAGCAGTACTTC CASSVNPEPLYEQYF NA TRBJ2-7 TRBV9 NA
TGTGCCAGCAGCCAAGAACCGGACACTACCTACGAGCAGTACTTC CASSQEPDTTYEQYF NA TRBJ2-7 TRBV14 NA
TGTGCCAGCAGCTCTGTCCCGGGGGGCTACAAAGAGACCCAGTACTTC CASSSVPGGYKETQYF few TRBJ2-5 TRBV5-4 NA
TGCGCCAGCAGCTCGGGCGGGACAGGGTTTGACTATGGCTACACCTTC CASSSGGTGFDYGYTF few TRBJ1-2 TRBV5-1 TRBD1
TGTGCCATCAGTGAGACGGGGCACCCTAACACTGAAGCTTTCTTT CAISETGHPNTEAFF NA TRBJ1-1 TRBV10-3 NA
TGCAGTGCTAGAGTCGAGGGTGAGAGGGCTGAAGCTTTCTTT CSARVEGERAEAFF NA TRBJ1-1 TRBV20-1 NA
TGTGCCAGCAGCCTCTACGGGACAGGGGGAGATCAGCCCCAGCATTTT CASSLYGTGGDQPQHF NA TRBJ1-5 TRBV4-2 TRBD1